The source of this T cell receptor (beta chain) is a study of blood T cell repertoires in COVID-19. CDR3 size: 12 residues. Between the trimmed V and J ends, which lost 4 bases and 6 bases, there was a span of 10 bases. Germline CDR1 and CDR2: SGDLS and YYNGEE. Using immunoSEQ multiplex PCR, the repertoire was profiled, and TCRdb retains in-frame clones only, with some absent. The sample lists tens of thousands of clones; just over 85% were seen once. This clone was seen more than once but under ten times. The chain is built from TRBV9 and TRBJ1-2; tentative D call: TRBD1 (5 bases). Sequenced material: peripheral blood. The sequence derives from a young man with acute or convalescent COVID-19. The CDR3 DNA reads as TGTGCCAGCAGCTCCCAGGGTGATGGCTACACCTTC. It translates to CASSSQGDGYTF.